Presented here are 15 T cell receptor beta chains from one specimen sequenced in a study of human T cells and chemical hapten exposure. Via MiXCR, TCRdb re-called the RACE reads, giving one row per CDR3 protein. This sample has about 100,000 distinct CDR3 sequences, with roughly an eighth found just once. As to time point: patch test 2, 6 weeks after DPC sensitization. Regarding treatment: therapeutic diphenylcyclopropenone sensitization with weekly scalp DPC. Specimen: whole blood, collected in connection with sensitization to the hapten diphenylcyclopropenone (DPC). The receptors originated from a woman aged 40 to 50 with alopecia areata. Some clones in this sample may be carry-over from other donors' samples.

At least ten counts were recorded for this clonotype. The gene calls are TRBV21-1 and TRBJ1-5; the tabulated D call, TRBD1, remains unverified against the DNA. TRBV21-1 is an annotated pseudogene. The CDR3 is 15 residues long. In DNA, the CDR3 is TGTGCCAGCAGCAAAGAGCGGACAGGGGACCAGCCCCAGCATTTT. Protein product: CASSKERTGDQPQHF.

This clonotype came up many times. The V call is TRBV6-4, the J call TRBJ2-2; possibly TRBD1 or TRBD2 for D (5 bases each). The CDR3 loop spans 15 amino acids. Germline V CDR1 and CDR2: MRHNA, SNTAGT. Trimming removed 0 bases from V and 2 bases from J, with 7 bases in between. The CDR3 region is CASSDSGDNTGELFF. CDR3 coding DNA: TGTGCCAGCAGTGACTCAGGGGACAACACCGGGGAGCTGTTTTTT.

This clonotype was detected a few times. The chain combines TRBV7-9 with TRBJ1-3; TRBD1 aligns across 8 bases. The V and J ends lost 5 bases and 4 bases, in that order; junction bases with no gene match: 7. The CDR3 totals 15 residues. The V gene's germline CDR1 is SEHNR and CDR2 FQNEAQ (reference sequence). The CDR3, as DNA: TGTGCCAGCAGCGCGACAGGGGACAGAGGAAACACCATATATTTT. This codes for CASSATGDRGNTIYF. The whole variable domain, filled in from reference TRBV7-9 and TRBJ1-3, reads DTGVSQNPRHKITKRGQNVTFRCDPISEHNRLYWYRQTLGQGPEFLTYFQNEAQLEKSRLLSDRFSAERPKGSFSTLEIQRTEQGDSAMYLCASSATGDRGNTIYFGEGSWLTVV.

This clonotype came up a few times. The chain links TRBV27 to TRBJ2-1; D is perhaps TRBD2 (6 bases). The CDR3 extends over 13 amino acids. CDR1 and CDR2 (germline): MNHEY, SMNVEV (reference sequence). V was clipped by 2 bases and J by 6 bases, with 8 bases between them. This chain's CDR3 is CASSLMGGNEQFF. As DNA, the CDR3 is TGTGCCAGCAGTTTAATGGGGGGCAATGAGCAGTTCTTC.

This clonotype occurred a few times. The CDR3 DNA sequence: TGTGCCAGCAGCCCGGCGCTGGGGGGAGAAGAGACCCAGTACTTC. Translated, it gives CASSPALGGEETQYF. J is TRBJ2-5 and V is TRBV5-4; the D gene is possibly TRBD2 (6 bases). The ends were cut back, 4 bases at V and 3 bases at J, with 16 bases in the middle. Germline V gene data show CDR1 as SGHNT and CDR2 as YYREEE (reference sequence). There are 15 residues in the CDR3.

This clonotype has only a few counts. The rearrangement joins TRBV6-2 or TRBV6-3 to TRBJ2-4; D tentatively reads TRBD1 or TRBD2 (6 bases each). CDR3 length: 14 amino acids. Germline V gives CDR1 MNHEY, CDR2 SVGEGT. Deletions cut 6 bases from V and 7 bases from J, with 16 bases between. CDR3 protein: CASSPQGRENIQYF. The CDR3 nucleotides read TGTGCCAGCAGCCCACAGGGCCGGGAGAACATTCAGTACTTC.

This clonotype was seen a handful of times. The CDR3 protein is CASSPQADFGAEAFF. The CDR3 DNA follows: TGTGCCAGCTCACCACAGGCCGACTTCGGGGCTGAAGCTTTCTTT. This chain joins TRBV18 and TRBJ1-1; D not certain. This CDR3 has 15 amino acids. Germline V CDR1 and CDR2: KGHSH, LQKENI. V was cut by 1 base and J by 6 bases, with 15 bases left in between.

The chain is built from TRBV6-5 and TRBJ1-4, with D unclear. Germline lookup yields CDR1 MNHEY and CDR2 SVGAGI. This CDR3 contains 11 residues. Trimming cost V 8 bases and J 11 bases, with 12 bases left between them. This CDR3 reads CASGNLGKLFF. In DNA, the CDR3 is TGTGCCAGCGGCAACCTGGGGAAACTGTTTTTT.

This clonotype has a handful of counts. One end of the junction is discordant with germline, which a read error may explain. This chain joins TRBV18 and TRBJ2-3; D gene uncertain. The CDR3 runs to 13 residues. The V gene's germline CDR1 is KGHSH and CDR2 LQKENI. CDR3 in DNA: TGTGCCAGCTCACCACCGTCCAGGTCTGTGAAGCGTTTT. It specifies CASSPPSRSVKRF.

This clonotype was counted ten times or more. Sequence at one end of the junction differs from germline and may be a read error. The chain couples TRBV27 to TRBJ2-7; the D is unclear. The CDR3 consists of 13 residues. The germline CDR1 and CDR2 sequences are MNHEY and SMNVEV (reference sequence). The CDR3 DNA follows: TGTGCCAGCAGTTTAAGTCGCTCCTCCGAGCAGTACTTC. It yields the protein CASSLSRSSEQYF.

This chain connects TRBV6-5 to TRBJ2-7; D perhaps matches TRBD1 (6 bases). The CDR3 consists of 17 residues. CDR1 is MNHEY, CDR2 SVGAGI, per germline. The ends were cut back, 6 bases at V and 3 bases at J, with 24 bases in the middle. The CDR3 sequence: CASRRLRQVPSNYEQYF. The CDR3 DNA reads as TGTGCCAGCAGAAGACTCAGACAGGTACCGTCTAACTACGAGCAGTACTTC.

V usage is TRBV7-2 and J usage is TRBJ1-3, with 7 bases aligning to TRBD1. The CDR3 length is 16 residues. V gave up 5 bases and J gave up 0 bases; unmatched junction bases: 7. Germline V gene lookup returns CDR1 SGHTA and CDR2 FQGNSA. The CDR3 region is CASSITGASSGNTIYF. For the CDR3, the DNA is TGTGCCAGCAGCATAACAGGGGCGAGCTCTGGAAACACCATATATTTT.

Many counts were recorded for this clonotype. This chain uses TRBV7-2 with TRBJ1-1; TRBD1 matches at 9 bases. Losses at the gene ends were 6 bases for V and 0 bases for J; bases not matched to a gene: 5. Germline loops: CDR1 SGHTA, CDR2 FQGNSA. This CDR3 is 15 amino acids long. As DNA, the CDR3 is TGTGCCAGCAGTCGGGACAGGGCCCTGAACACTGAAGCTTTCTTT. Amino acids: CASSRDRALNTEAFF.

This clonotype showed up many times. The V call is TRBV6-5, the J call TRBJ1-4; TRBD1 is a possible D gene (5 bases). Trimming took 4 bases from V and 0 from J, leaving 12 bases between them. The V gene's germline CDR1 is MNHEY and CDR2 SVGAGI. The CDR3 runs 16 residues. The CDR3 reads CASSSPSRATNEKLFF. The CDR3 DNA reads TGTGCCAGCAGTTCCCCGAGCAGGGCAACTAATGAAAAACTGTTTTTT.

CDR3 in amino acids: CASSFLGQGKTDEQYF. The CDR3 nucleotides are TGTGCCAGCAGCTTCCTGGGACAGGGGAAAACCGACGAGCAGTACTTC. The V call is TRBV11-2, the J call TRBJ2-7; 10 bases align to TRBD1. The CDR3 contains 16 residues. The ends lost 3 bases at V and 5 bases at J; junction bases unmatched: 10. Per germline, CDR1 SGHAT and CDR2 FQNNGV.